Presented here are 28 T cell receptor beta chains from one specimen sequenced in a study of breast tumors, draining lymph nodes, adjacent tissues (dated by TCRdb to 2016 to 2017). Lymph node samples were obtained from the axillary draining lymph nodes of breast cancer patients. To prepare the library, multiplex PCR was applied. The sample was run on an Illumina HiSeq 2000. TCRdb reworked the public reads: Q25 trimming with fastp, MiXCR clone assembly, productive beta chains retained. Rows with a matching CDR3 protein are joined into one entry that keeps the most common DNA and genes. This sample comprises around 170,000 distinct CDR3 sequences, roughly 30% of them detected only once. The ten largest clones add up to roughly 4.3% of the sample. Material for sequencing was axillary lymph node tissue. Every receptor here comes from a female donor with breast cancer. Some clones in this sample may be carry-over from other donors' samples.

This clonotype appeared a few times. The chain links TRBV2 to TRBJ2-3; 8 bases agree with TRBD2. The germline V gene encodes CDR1 SNHLY and CDR2 FYNNEI. The CDR3 contains 15 residues. CDR3 nucleotides: TGTGCTAGAGATCGATGGGCTAGCGGGACAGATACGCAGTATTTT. It codes for CARDRWASGTDTQYF.

This clonotype was seen many times. The chain links TRBV12-3 or TRBV12-4 to TRBJ2-7; TRBD2 matches at 7 bases. The CDR3 runs to 13 residues. With 5 bases clipped from V and 7 bases from J, the junction kept 8 bases outside the gene matches. Written as DNA, the CDR3 is TGTGCCAGCAGTGTTAGCGGGTTAAGAGAGCAGTACTTC. Translated: CASSVSGLREQYF.

The chain is built from TRBV28 and TRBJ2-3, with TRBD1 as a possible D gene (7 bases). Trimming pared 6 bases from V and 11 bases from J, leaving 24 bases between. Germline V gene data show CDR1 as MDHEN and CDR2 as SYDVKM. This CDR3 comprises 15 residues. CDR3 sequence (DNA): TGTGCCAGCAGCCACCCGACAGGGAGGTCCAATGAGCAGTATTTT. Its protein is CASSHPTGRSNEQYF.

This clonotype was found a few times. A much larger clone lies a single base off, so this may be a read error. The chain joins TRBV10-1 to TRBJ1-4, with 7 bases that match TRBD1. Germline V gene lookup returns CDR1 WNHNN and CDR2 SYGVQD (reference sequence). The CDR3 contains 13 residues. The CDR3 DNA follows: TGCGCCAGCTCCCCAGGGGGGGGTGAAAAACTGTCTTTT. The encoded protein is CASSPGGGEKLSF.

The sample holds one count of this clonotype. The rearrangement links TRBV20-1 to TRBJ2-3, with TRBD2 matching 7 bases. Looked up from germline, CDR1 is DFQATT and CDR2 is SNEGSKA (reference sequence). The J segment lost 12 bases and the V segment lost 3 bases, leaving 18 bases of the junction unmatched. This CDR3 has 15 residues. The CDR3 coding sequence is TGCAGTGCTAGGGGAAGGGTTTTGGGACTACCTTCACAGTATTTT. Its protein is CSARGRVLGLPSQYF.

This clonotype was detected ten times or more. This chain joins TRBV7-8 and TRBJ2-5, with 7 bases identical to TRBD1. With V trimmed by 3 bases and J by 2 bases, 3 bases remained unmatched. Germline V lookup: CDR1 SGHVS, CDR2 FQNEAQ. The CDR3 has 14 amino acids. The CDR3 region has the DNA TGTGCCAGCAGCTTGGGACAGTTACAAGAGACCCAGTACTTC. Protein sequence: CASSLGQLQETQYF.

The table lists this clonotype with many counts. The chain recombines TRBV7-8 with TRBJ1-5; D ambiguous. Germline V lookup: CDR1 SGHVS, CDR2 FQNEAQ. CDR3 length: 13 amino acids. The V and J ends lost 1 base and 7 bases respectively, with 8 bases between them. The CDR3 region is CASSLVSTQPQHF. The CDR3 DNA reads TGTGCCAGCAGCTTAGTCAGTACCCAGCCCCAGCATTTT.

Many counts were recorded for this clonotype. The rearrangement links TRBV10-3 to TRBJ2-7; the match to TRBD2 covers 12 bases. Per the germline V gene, CDR1 is ENHRY and CDR2 is SYGVKD. V was pared by 6 bases and J by 3 bases, with 15 bases of the junction left unmatched. The CDR3 loop spans 18 amino acids. DNA for the CDR3: TGTGCCATCAGCCAAACCGGGACTAGCGGGCGTAGAAACTACGAGCAGTACTTC. It specifies CAISQTGTSGRRNYEQYF.

This clonotype was found many times. The CDR3 loop is CASRPSGATGELFF. The CDR3, as DNA: TGTGCCAGCAGGCCATCCGGTGCCACCGGGGAGCTGTTTTTT. The chain is built from TRBV7-9 and TRBJ2-2; D is unresolved. The germline CDR1 and CDR2 sequences are SEHNR and FQNEAQ (reference sequence). Deletions cut 6 bases from V and 4 bases from J, with 12 bases between. The CDR3 has 14 amino acids. The full variable domain, in which reference TRBV7-9 and TRBJ2-2 provide the parts outside the CDR3, is DTGVSQNPRHKITKRGQNVTFRCDPISEHNRLYWYRQTLGQGPEFLTYFQNEAQLEKSRLLSDRFSAERPKGSFSTLEIQRTEQGDSAMYLCASRPSGATGELFFGEGSRLTVL.

This clonotype was found many times. The rearrangement uses TRBV5-1 and TRBJ2-2; 9 nucleotides align to TRBD1. The trim removed 3 bases at V and 7 bases at J, leaving 7 bases unmatched. Germline values: CDR1 SGHRS, CDR2 YFSETQ. The CDR3 contains 15 residues. CDR3 in DNA: TGCGCCAGCAGCTATCCGGGACAGGGTGGCGGGGAGCTGTTTTTT. Translating gives CASSYPGQGGGELFF.

Concerning this clonotype: Possible read error: a much larger clone is one base away. The chain joins TRBV11-2 to TRBJ1-2; TRBD1 might be the D (5 bases). This CDR3 region has 14 residues. Germline assignment: CDR1 SGHAT and CDR2 FQNNGV. V dropped 1 base and J dropped 4 bases, with 10 bases sitting between them. The CDR3 loop is CASSLGRGAYGYTF. The DNA for the CDR3 is TGTGCCAGCAGCTTAGGTAGGGGAGCCTATGGCTACACCTTC.

This clonotype appeared many times. The J gene is TRBJ2-1, the V gene TRBV2; the match to TRBD2 covers 8 bases. The V and J ends lost 2 bases and 7 bases, in that order; junction bases with no gene match: 13. In germline, CDR1 is SNHLY, CDR2 FYNNEI. This CDR3 is 17 amino acids long. The CDR3 bases are TGTGCCAGCAGTGAATGGACTAGCCCGACTGTATGGAATGAGCAGTTCTTC. This codes for CASSEWTSPTVWNEQFF.

This clonotype has at least ten counts. The chain is built from TRBV7-6 and TRBJ2-5; unclear D gene. Germline loops: CDR1 SGHVS, CDR2 FNYEAQ. V lost 1 base to trimming and J lost 0 bases, with 3 bases between them. This CDR3 comprises 13 residues. In DNA form, the CDR3 reads TGTGCCAGCAGCTTAGAGGACCAAGAGACCCAGTACTTC. This gives the protein CASSLEDQETQYF.

This clonotype occurred many times. The chain links TRBV20-1 to TRBJ2-7, with D hard to call. Per germline, CDR1 DFQATT and CDR2 SNEGSKA (reference sequence). The V end lost 3 bases, the J end lost 2 bases, and 11 bases lay between the germline ends. CDR3 size: 13 residues. The CDR3 protein is CSASVGAAYEQYF. The CDR3 DNA is TGCAGTGCTAGTGTAGGCGCGGCCTACGAGCAGTACTTC.

This chain links TRBV7-9 with TRBJ2-2, with TRBD2 matching over 8 bases. In germline, CDR1 is SEHNR, CDR2 FQNEAQ (reference sequence). The CDR3 length is 15 residues. Unmatched junction bases numbered 5, after V lost 1 base and J lost 7 bases. CDR3 region: CASSLGEGTSGELFF. The CDR3 nucleotides are TGTGCCAGCAGCTTAGGGGAAGGGACTAGCGGGGAGCTGTTTTTT.

This sequence joins TRBV20-1 and TRBJ2-7, with TRBD2 matching 12 bases. This CDR3 has 13 amino acids. Germline V gene sequence: CDR1 DFQATT, CDR2 SNEGSKA (reference sequence). The V gene end was trimmed by 6 bases and the J gene end by 8 bases; junction bases not matched to a gene: 8. In nucleotides, the CDR3 is TGCAGTGCCCTAGGACTAGCGGGATACAAGCAGTACTTC. Translation gives CSALGLAGYKQYF.

In its sample, this clonotype was seen many times. The rearrangement uses TRBV2 and TRBJ2-3, with D maybe TRBD1 (5 bases). The CDR3 runs to 14 residues. CDR1 is SNHLY and CDR2 is FYNNEI in the germline V gene. Trimming took 7 bases from V and 7 from J, leaving 18 bases between them. The CDR3 DNA is TGTGCCAGCACCCAAAGGGGCGGTGGGAATACGCAGTATTTT. It is translated as CASTQRGGGNTQYF.

This clonotype was detected only once. The chain combines TRBV6-4 with TRBJ2-5; 7 nucleotides align to TRBD2. This CDR3 region has 14 residues. V trimming: 4 bases; J trimming: 5 bases; junction bases outside the gene matches: 7. The V gene's germline CDR1 is MRHNA and CDR2 SNTAGT. CDR3 region: CASSGPGGPETQYF. The CDR3 region has the DNA TGTGCCAGCAGTGGTCCGGGGGGACCGGAGACCCAGTACTTC.

This clonotype was recorded many times. The chain uses TRBV19 and TRBJ1-5; 8 nucleotides line up with TRBD1. Trimming removed 0 bases from V and 4 bases from J; junction bases left unmatched: 8. The CDR3 sequence is 17 residues long. In germline, CDR1 is LNHDA, CDR2 SQIVND (reference sequence). The CDR3 DNA reads TGTGCCAGTAGTATAGATCTATATGGGACAGGTAATCAGCCCCAGCATTTT. Encoded protein: CASSIDLYGTGNQPQHF.

This clonotype occurred many times. This chain uses TRBV20-1 with TRBJ2-6; D is uncertain. The CDR3 is 18 residues long. V was clipped by 1 base and J by 0 bases, with 16 bases between them. Per germline, CDR1 DFQATT and CDR2 SNEGSKA (reference sequence). The CDR3 nucleotides read TGCAGTGCTAGAGTCGAAGGGTCATTCTTCTCTGGGGCCAACGTCCTGACTTTC. Its translation is CSARVEGSFFSGANVLTF.

This clonotype has ten or more counts. The J gene is TRBJ1-3, the V gene TRBV9; tentative D call: TRBD1 (5 bases). Trimming stripped 1 base from V and 4 bases from J, with 12 bases between. CDR1 and CDR2 from the germline V gene are SGDLS and YYNGEE. The length of the CDR3 is 15 residues. The CDR3 nucleotides read TGTGCCAGCAGCGTATCGTTGGGGACGGGAAACACCATATATTTT. This encodes CASSVSLGTGNTIYF.

This clonotype was detected many times. This chain links TRBV6-5 with TRBJ2-7; D is ambiguous. The CDR3 contains 14 residues. Germline values: CDR1 MNHEY, CDR2 SVGAGI. V shed 0 bases and J shed 4 bases, with 10 bases lying between them. The CDR3 DNA follows: TGTGCCAGCAGTTACTCAGCTAATGGATACGAGCAGTACTTC. Translating it yields CASSYSANGYEQYF.

A remark on this clonotype: In this CDR3 the conserved last residue, phenylalanine or tryptophan, is missing, so a read error is likely. The DNA is omitted, as the CDR3 cannot be located on it reliably, and the CDR3 follows TCRdb's listing. The rearrangement uses TRBV12-3 or TRBV12-4 and TRBJ1-4; the listed D gene, TRBD1, was not tested against the DNA. The CDR3 has 14 residues if both end residues are counted. CDR3 amino acids: CASSLSGTRGTGVY.

This clonotype occurred many times. This chain links TRBV19 with TRBJ1-5; 7 bases fit TRBD1. V trimming: 8 bases; J trimming: 6 bases; junction bases outside the gene matches: 10. Germline V gene sequence: CDR1 LNHDA, CDR2 SQIVND (reference sequence). There are 14 residues in the CDR3. The CDR3 DNA reads as TGTGCCAGTTCTGGACAGGTTGCTCTTCAGCCCCAGCATTTT. Translated, it gives CASSGQVALQPQHF.

Many counts were recorded for this clonotype. This chain joins TRBV4-1 and TRBJ1-6; maybe TRBD1 (5 bases). The V and J ends lost 2 bases and 5 bases respectively, with 10 bases between them. This CDR3 contains 15 residues. Germline V gene data show CDR1 as MGHRA and CDR2 as YSYEKL. DNA for the CDR3: TGCGCCAGCAGCCAAATCAGGGCAGATAATTCACCCCTCCACTTT. It is translated as CASSQIRADNSPLHF.

The CDR3 nucleotides read TGCGCCAGCAGCTACGGACAGGGGGCCAACGTCCTGACTTTC. Protein sequence: CASSYGQGANVLTF. J is TRBJ2-6 and V is TRBV5-1; D possibly corresponds to TRBD1 (6 bases). Germline V lookup: CDR1 SGHRS, CDR2 YFSETQ. V lost 3 bases to trimming and J lost 4 bases, with 8 bases between them. This CDR3 is 14 amino acids long.

This clonotype was detected many times. The rearrangement links TRBV6-5 to TRBJ1-2; D gene uncertain. Germline CDR1 is MNHEY and CDR2 is SVGAGI. Trimming stripped 6 bases from V and 3 bases from J, with 11 bases between. The CDR3 loop spans 13 amino acids. The CDR3 loop reads CASSTRPDYGYTF. CDR3 DNA: TGTGCCAGCAGCACCCGACCGGACTATGGCTACACCTTC.

This clonotype has a count of ten or more. The chain combines TRBV19 with TRBJ2-7; TRBD2 aligns across 11 bases. V lost 6 bases and J lost 4; bases outside the gene matches: 5. Germline V lookup: CDR1 LNHDA, CDR2 SQIVND (reference sequence). CDR3 size: 14 residues. The DNA for the CDR3 is TGTGCCAGTAGAACACTAGCGGGAGAGTACGAGCAGTACTTC. Protein product: CASRTLAGEYEQYF.